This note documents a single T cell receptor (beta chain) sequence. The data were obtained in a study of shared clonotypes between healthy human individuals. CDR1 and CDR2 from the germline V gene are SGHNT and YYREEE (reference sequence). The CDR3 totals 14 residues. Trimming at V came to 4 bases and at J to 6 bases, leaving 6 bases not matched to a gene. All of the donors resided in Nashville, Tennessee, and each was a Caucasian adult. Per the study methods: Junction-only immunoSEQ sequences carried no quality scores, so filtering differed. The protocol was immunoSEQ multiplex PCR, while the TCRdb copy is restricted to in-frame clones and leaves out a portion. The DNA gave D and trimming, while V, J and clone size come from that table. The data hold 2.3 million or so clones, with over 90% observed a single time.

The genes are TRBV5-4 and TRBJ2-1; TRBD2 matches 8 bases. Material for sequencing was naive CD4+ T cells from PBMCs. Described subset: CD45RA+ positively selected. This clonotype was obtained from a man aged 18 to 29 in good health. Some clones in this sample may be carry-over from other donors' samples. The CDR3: CASSRGTRGNEQFF. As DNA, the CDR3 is TGTGCCAGCAGCCGAGGGACTAGGGGCAATGAGCAGTTCTTC.